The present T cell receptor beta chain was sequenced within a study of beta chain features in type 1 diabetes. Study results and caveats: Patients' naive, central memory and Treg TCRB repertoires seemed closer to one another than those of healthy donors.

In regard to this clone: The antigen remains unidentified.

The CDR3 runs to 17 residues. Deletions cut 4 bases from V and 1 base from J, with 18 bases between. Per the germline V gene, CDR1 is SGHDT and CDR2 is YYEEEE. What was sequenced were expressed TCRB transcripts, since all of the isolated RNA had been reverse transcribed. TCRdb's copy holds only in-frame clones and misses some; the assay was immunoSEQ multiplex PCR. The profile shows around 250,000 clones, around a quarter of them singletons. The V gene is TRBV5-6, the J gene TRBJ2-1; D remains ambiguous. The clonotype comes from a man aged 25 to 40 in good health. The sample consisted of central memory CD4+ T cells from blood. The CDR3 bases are TGTGCCAGCAGCCTGCTCGTCACTGGCCAATCCTACAATGAGCAGTTCTTC. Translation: CASSLLVTGQSYNEQFF. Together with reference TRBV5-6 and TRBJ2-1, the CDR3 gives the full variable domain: DAGVTQSPTHLIKTRGQQVTLRCSPKSGHDTVSWYQQALGQGPQFIFQYYEEEERQRGNFPDRFSGHQFPNYSSELNVNALLLGDSALYLCASSLLVTGQSYNEQFFGPGTRLTVL.